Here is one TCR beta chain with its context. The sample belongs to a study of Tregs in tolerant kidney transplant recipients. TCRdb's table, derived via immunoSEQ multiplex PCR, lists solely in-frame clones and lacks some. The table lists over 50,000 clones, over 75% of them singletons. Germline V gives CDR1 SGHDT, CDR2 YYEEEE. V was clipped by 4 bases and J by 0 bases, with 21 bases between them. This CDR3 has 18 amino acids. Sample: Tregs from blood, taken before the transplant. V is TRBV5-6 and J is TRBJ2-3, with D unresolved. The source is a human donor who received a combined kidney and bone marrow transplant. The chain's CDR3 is CASSGPARYYASTDTQYF. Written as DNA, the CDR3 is TGTGCCAGCAGCGGGCCGGCCAGGTACTATGCTAGCACAGATACGCAGTATTTT.